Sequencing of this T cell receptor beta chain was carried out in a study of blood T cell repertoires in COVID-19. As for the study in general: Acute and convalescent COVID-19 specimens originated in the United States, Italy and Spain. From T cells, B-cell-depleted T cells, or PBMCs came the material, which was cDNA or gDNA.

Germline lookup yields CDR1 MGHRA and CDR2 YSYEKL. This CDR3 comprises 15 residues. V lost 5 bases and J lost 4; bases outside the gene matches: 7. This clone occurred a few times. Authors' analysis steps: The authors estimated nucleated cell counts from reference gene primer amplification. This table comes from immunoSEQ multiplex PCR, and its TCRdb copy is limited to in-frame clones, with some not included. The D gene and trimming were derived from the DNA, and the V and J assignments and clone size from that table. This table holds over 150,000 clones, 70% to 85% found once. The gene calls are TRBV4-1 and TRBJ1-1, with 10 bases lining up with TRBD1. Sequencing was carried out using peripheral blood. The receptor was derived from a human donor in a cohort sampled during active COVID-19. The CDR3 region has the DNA TGCGCCAGCAGCACACTACGACAGGGGGCCACTGAAGCTTTCTTT. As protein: CASSTLRQGATEAFF.